This TCR beta chain came from a study of blood T cells in healthy people across ages. Across the whole study: Per two T cells, about one barcoded beta molecule was captured through template switching.

Whole-study results and caveats: When set beside aged donors, long-lived donors presented more naive CD4+ cells and higher diversity. Unsorted PBMCs ruled out conclusive naive versus antigen-experienced comparison.

Primed by a sample-barcoded 5' primer and a J-beta primer mix, a second PCR proceeded for about 7 to 11 cycles. TCRdb re-derived calls from the 5' RACE reads in MiXCR, one entry per CDR3 protein. The repertoire has some 900,000 distinct CDR3 sequences, more than 25% of them found once; the top ten carry 15% to 20%. The CDR3 length is 10 residues. Looked up from germline, CDR1 is DFQATT and CDR2 is SNEGSKA (reference sequence). V was pared by 5 bases and J by 9 bases, with 8 bases between. This clonotype was counted at least ten times. Its antigen is undetermined. At least 6.5 million PBMCs were isolated per sample.

The rearrangement joins TRBV20-1 to TRBJ2-1; no clear D. This TCR was sampled from a woman older than 75 in good health. Specimen: blood. The CDR3 reads CSARPAEQFF. The CDR3 DNA is TGCAGTGCTCGGCCGGCTGAGCAGTTCTTC.